The clone carrying this TCR beta chain was counted once. Sample-barcoded 5' priming and a J-beta primer mix drove a second PCR of roughly 6 to 12 cycles. Through a template-switch adaptor with 12 random nucleotides, each cDNA molecule received a tag. Each CDR3 protein gets one entry after TCRdb re-called the 5' RACE reads with MiXCR. The profile shows about 1.5 million distinct CDR3 sequences, roughly 43% of them singletons. This sample stems from a study of blood T cells in healthy people across ages. Per germline, CDR1 SEHNR and CDR2 FQNEAQ (reference sequence). CDR3 length: 13 residues. V lost 4 bases and J lost 7, with 13 bases in between.

The chain is built from TRBV7-9 and TRBJ1-1; D gene uncertain. The specimen sequenced was blood. This receptor was taken from a woman under 30 in good health. CDR3 sequence reads: CASSSEAAGEAFF. The CDR3 coding sequence is TGTGCCAGCAGCTCCGAAGCAGCGGGTGAAGCTTTCTTT.